The rows below give T cell receptor beta chains drawn from one sample of a study of cytomegalovirus exposure and HLA in healthy donors. The table came from immunoSEQ multiplex PCR; TCRdb's copy has only in-frame clones and leaves some out. The sample carries some 130,000 clones, around 77% recorded once. Input material: PBMCs. These receptor sequences come from a man younger than 40 in good health. The CDR3 runs from the conserved cysteine through the conserved F or W. Fields, in order: clone size, V gene, D gene, J gene, CDR3 DNA, CDR3 protein. A D gene is named only where the DNA matches it firmly. Not all rows give a size; the values are once, few, many and, for expanded clones, a class.

>once|TRBV7-9|TRBD2|TRBJ2-3
TGTTCCAGCAGCTCCTCGGGACTAGCGACAGATACGCAGTATTTT
CSSSSSGLATDTQYF
>.|TRBV11-2|TRBD1|TRBJ2-7
TGTGCCAGCAGCTTTGACAGGGGCTACGAGCAGTACTTC
CASSFDRGYEQYF
>.|TRBV5-1|TRBD1|TRBJ2-1
TGCGCCAGCAGCTTGAGGACAGGGGACAATGAGCAGTTCTTC
CASSLRTGDNEQFF
>few|TRBV28|.|TRBJ1-4
TGTGCCAGCACCCTGGGGGGGGCGGAAGAAAAACTGTTTTTT
CASTLGGAEEKLFF
>.|TRBV27|.|TRBJ1-1
TGTGCCAGCAACCCAATGGGGGGGGTTGCGACTGAAGCTTTCTTT
CASNPMGGVATEAFF
>.|TRBV6-1|.|TRBJ1-4
TGTGCCAGCAGTTATAGCGTTAATGAAAAACTGTTTTTT
CASSYSVNEKLFF
>few|TRBV2|TRBD1|TRBJ1-1
TGTGCCAGCAGGCTCGACAGGGGGGGCACTGAAGCTTTCTTT
CASRLDRGGTEAFF
>.|TRBV27|.|TRBJ2-7
TGTGCCAGCAGTTTAGTGGCAGGGAATATCCACGAGCAGTACTTC
CASSLVAGNIHEQYF
>.|TRBV7-9|TRBD1|TRBJ1-1
TGTGCCAGCAGCTTAGGACAGGGGCGAACTGAAGCTTTCTTT
CASSLGQGRTEAFF
>.|TRBV4-1|TRBD2|TRBJ2-7
TGCGCCAGCAGCCACAGGACTAGCGGGAGTTACGAGCAGTACTTC
CASSHRTSGSYEQYF
>.|TRBV2|TRBD2|TRBJ2-1
TGTGCCAGCAGTGGGGTTCTAGCGGGGGACAATGAGCAGTTCTTC
CASSGVLAGDNEQFF
>.|TRBV6-1|.|TRBJ1-1
TGTGCCAGCAACAGAAGGGCAGGGTTTAACACTGAAGCTTTCTTT
CASNRRAGFNTEAFF
>few|TRBV5-4|.|TRBJ2-1
TGTGCCAGCAGCTTGGACGTAGTATCTAATCGGCAGTTCTTC
CASSLDVVSNRQFF
>.|TRBV28|TRBD1|TRBJ1-1
TGTGCCAGCAACCCGACAGGGGGCGGGGCTTTCTTT
CASNPTGGGAFF
>once|TRBV6-5|.|TRBJ2-7
TGTGCCAGCCACAGGGAATTAGGCTCCTACGAGCAGTACTTC
CASHRELGSYEQYF
>.|TRBV7-8|.|TRBJ2-7
TGTGCCAGCAGCTTAGACGCAGCCCTGGGAGAGTACTTC
CASSLDAALGEYF
>few|TRBV5-1|.|TRBJ1-2
TGCGCCAGCAGCCAGGGTCCTAACTATGGCTACACCTTC
CASSQGPNYGYTF
>.|TRBV11-2|.|TRBJ1-1
TGTGCCAGCAGCTTAGGCAGGGGCACTGAAGCTTTCTTT
CASSLGRGTEAFF
>.|TRBV5-1|.|TRBJ2-3
TGCGCCAGCACGCGCCAACCTGGAGGGAGAGATACGCAGTATTTT
CASTRQPGGRDTQYF
>few|TRBV6-6|.|TRBJ2-7
TGTGCCAGCAGTTACTCGAGTGCGGGCCCCTACGAGCAGTACTTC
CASSYSSAGPYEQYF
>.|TRBV19|.|TRBJ2-1
TGTGCCAGTAGTAATCGCGGGTTTTCGGATGAGCAGTTCTTC
CASSNRGFSDEQFF
>.|TRBV6-5|TRBD1|TRBJ2-7
TGTGCCAGCAGTTACACAGGGGGTCGCTACGAGCAGTACTTC
CASSYTGGRYEQYF
>few|TRBV7-6|TRBD2|TRBJ2-1
TGTGCCAGCAGCCGACTAGCGGGAGATAGCGGTGAGCAGTTCTTC
CASSRLAGDSGEQFF
>.|TRBV29-1|.|TRBJ1-2
TGCAGCGTTGAATTCTCAGCCAGGGCTAACTATGGCTACACCTTC
CSVEFSARANYGYTF
>.|TRBV4-1|TRBD1|TRBJ1-4
TGCGCCAGCAGCCAAGGGTGGACAGGGTTTAATGAAAAACTGTTTTTT
CASSQGWTGFNEKLFF
>.|TRBV15|TRBD1|TRBJ1-2
TGTGCCACCAGCAGAGGACAGGGGGCAGGAGGCTACACCTTC
CATSRGQGAGGYTF
>.|TRBV11-2|TRBD2|TRBJ2-1
TGTGCCAGCAGGACTAGCGGGAGCGGTGAGCAGTTCTTC
CASRTSGSGEQFF
>.|TRBV15|.|TRBJ1-4
TGTGCCAGTTGGGAGAAAGGGGAAAAACTGTTTTTT
CASWEKGEKLFF
>.|TRBV28|.|TRBJ1-1
TGTGCCAGCAGTTTAACAGGGTCCACTGAAGCTTTCTTT
CASSLTGSTEAFF
>.|TRBV9|.|TRBJ1-2
TGTGCCAGCAGCGTAAACACAGGGCCTTATGGCTACACCTTC
CASSVNTGPYGYTF
>few|TRBV28|.|TRBJ2-1
TGTGCCAGCAGATACAGGCCGAATGAGCAGTTCTTC
CASRYRPNEQFF
>few|TRBV4-1|TRBD1|TRBJ2-7
TGCGCCAGCAGCCAAGTCCAGGGGGTGGCCGAGCAGTACTTC
CASSQVQGVAEQYF
>.|TRBV29-1|TRBD2|TRBJ2-5
TGCAGCGCTCTAGCGGGAGGGCCGGAGACCCAGTACTTC
CSALAGGPETQYF
>.|TRBV27|.|TRBJ2-1
TGTGCCAGCAGTTTCGAAAAGGGGCGGGGAAACAATGAGCAGTTCTTC
CASSFEKGRGNNEQFF
>once|TRBV13|.|TRBJ1-4
TGTGCCAGCACCTGGCAGGGTAATGAAAAACTGTTTTTT
CASTWQGNEKLFF
>.|TRBV28|.|TRBJ1-5
TGTGCCAGCAGTTTTGGGGGGGTTGCCAGCAATCAGCCCCAGCATTTT
CASSFGGVASNQPQHF
>.|TRBV7-6|TRBD1|TRBJ2-7
TGTGCCAGCAGCTTAGAGGGGGCAGGGCGGTACGAGCAGTACTTC
CASSLEGAGRYEQYF
>.|TRBV5-1|TRBD2|TRBJ2-2
TGCGCCAGCAGCCCGACTAGCGGGGGTAACACCGGGGAGCTGTTTTTT
CASSPTSGGNTGELFF
>once|TRBV29-1|.|TRBJ2-1
TGCAGCGCAACTAGTTCAGTTGAGCAGTTCTTC
CSATSSVEQFF
>.|TRBV2|.|TRBJ2-3
TGTGCCAGCAGTGGAGGCGTTAGCACAGATACGCAGTATTTT
CASSGGVSTDTQYF
>.|TRBV7-8|.|TRBJ2-7
TGTGCCAGCAGCCCCAGACCCTACGGGGGTTCCTACGAGCAGTACTTC
CASSPRPYGGSYEQYF
>.|TRBV30|.|TRBJ1-1
TGTGCCTGGAGTGTGGGAGGGGTGAACACTGAAGCTTTCTTT
CAWSVGGVNTEAFF
>.|TRBV14|.|TRBJ2-3
TGTGCCAGCAGCCAACCCCGACAGAGGGATACGCAGTATTTT
CASSQPRQRDTQYF
>.|TRBV15|TRBD1|TRBJ1-4
TGTGCCACCAGCAAGGCAGGGACAGCGAAAGAAAAACTGTTTTTT
CATSKAGTAKEKLFF
>.|TRBV30|.|TRBJ1-1
TGTGCCTGGGTGGCCCCCCAAGAAGCTTTCTTT
CAWVAPQEAFF
>.|TRBV5-1|TRBD2|TRBJ2-7
TGCGCCAGCAGCCCCCGGGCGGGAGGGGGCTCCTACGAGCAGTACTTC
CASSPRAGGGSYEQYF